The source of this T cell receptor beta chain is a study of OX40 agonist ivuxolimab in advanced cancers. Study information: Checkpoint inhibitors had been given previously to approximately 40% of patients.

TCRdb keeps only in-frame clones here, not all; method: immunoSEQ multiplex PCR. The table lists about 20,000 clones, 75% to 95% of them singletons, with around 56% in the top ten. V lost 0 bases to trimming and J lost 4 bases, with 11 bases between them. Germline V gives CDR1 ENHRY, CDR2 SYGVKD. CDR3 size: 15 residues. The starting material was CD4+ or CD8+ T cells sorted from blood, obtained in a trial of the OX40 agonist ivuxolimab. The TCR sequence derives from an adult with an advanced solid tumor such as melanoma, head and neck, liver or kidney cancer. This chain joins TRBV10-3 and TRBJ2-3; possibly TRBD2 for D (5 bases). The CDR3 nucleotides are TGTGCCATCAGTGAGTCGTGGGGAGAGGCAGATACGCAGTATTTT. Amino acids: CAISESWGEADTQYF.